This is a list of T cell receptor beta chains from one sample in a study of T cell responses to AZD1222 COVID-19 vaccine. Produced via immunoSEQ multiplex PCR; TCRdb's table is partial and in-frame only. The table records about 78,000 clones, 88% of them present only once. The specimen comprised peripheral blood, sampled on day 0 of MenACWY control vaccination. These receptors were obtained from an adult in good health. CDR3s include the opening cysteine and the closing phenylalanine or tryptophan. The D gene is left open where the match is weak. Expanded clones are given a class, and other clones once, few, many or no size at all.

J: TRBJ1-5; D: TRBD1; V: TRBV28; size: -; CDR3: CASSLLAGGNQPQHF
J: TRBJ1-5; D: TRBD1; V: TRBV6-5; size: -; CDR3: CASSYSGQGVQPQHF
J: TRBJ1-5; D: TRBD1; V: TRBV6-2/TRBV6-3; size: -; CDR3: CASSGGTASNQPQHF
J: TRBJ1-2; D: -; V: TRBV1; size: -; CDR3: CTSSPHPRINYGYTF
J: TRBJ2-2; D: TRBD1; V: TRBV3-1/TRBV3-2; size: -; CDR3: CASSRRRQGVGTGELFF
J: TRBJ2-2; D: -; V: TRBV4-2; size: -; CDR3: CASSPPGAGELFF
J: TRBJ1-5; D: -; V: TRBV2; size: -; CDR3: CASSEQGFNQPQHF
J: TRBJ1-2; D: TRBD1; V: TRBV5-6; size: -; CDR3: CASSPPDRGNYGYTF
J: TRBJ2-5; D: TRBD2; V: TRBV7-2; size: -; CDR3: CASSFLSGGRGETQYF
J: TRBJ2-3; D: -; V: TRBV6-2/TRBV6-3; size: -; CDR3: CASSYSKGVTDTQYF
J: TRBJ1-3; D: TRBD1; V: TRBV6-5; size: -; CDR3: CASSNTGEGGNTIYF
J: TRBJ1-4; D: -; V: TRBV7-8; size: -; CDR3: CASSSDGWGEKLFF
J: TRBJ2-7; D: -; V: TRBV30; size: -; CDR3: CAWSFLGYEQYF
J: TRBJ1-1; D: -; V: TRBV7-3; size: -; CDR3: CASSLRAAPTEAFF
J: TRBJ1-6; D: -; V: TRBV27; size: -; CDR3: CASSASSTGYNSPLHF
J: TRBJ2-5; D: -; V: TRBV11-1; size: -; CDR3: CASSLEWAKETQYF
J: TRBJ2-5; D: TRBD2; V: TRBV19; size: once; CDR3: CASGVKRGVQETQYF
J: TRBJ1-1; D: -; V: TRBV4-3; size: -; CDR3: CASSQDRVNTEAFF
J: TRBJ1-4; D: -; V: TRBV25-1; size: few; CDR3: CASSDSGRVDEKLFF
J: TRBJ2-5; D: TRBD2; V: TRBV5-1; size: -; CDR3: CASSLDAGGPQETQYF
J: TRBJ1-5; D: -; V: TRBV10-3; size: -; CDR3: CAIRDEGNQPQHF
J: TRBJ1-2; D: -; V: TRBV3-1/TRBV3-2; size: -; CDR3: CASSPGRFYGYTF
J: TRBJ1-6; D: -; V: TRBV7-2; size: -; CDR3: CASSLGGPRSPLHF
J: TRBJ1-6; D: TRBD1; V: TRBV19; size: -; CDR3: CASSPGPTGGNSPLHF
J: TRBJ2-2; D: TRBD2; V: TRBV18; size: -; CDR3: CASSSGTPPAGELFF
J: TRBJ2-1; D: -; V: TRBV2; size: -; CDR3: CASSRQGYNEQFF
J: TRBJ1-5; D: -; V: TRBV19; size: -; CDR3: CASSTRPVYSNQPQHF
J: TRBJ2-2; D: -; V: TRBV3-1/TRBV3-2; size: once; CDR3: CASSQETWTGELFF
J: TRBJ2-5; D: TRBD2; V: TRBV3-1/TRBV3-2; size: -; CDR3: CASSYRGGGLLETQYF